Below, 10 T cell receptor beta chains from the same sample are listed, as sequenced in a study of technical replicates of blood from a few donors (dated by TCRdb to the late 2010s). The method behind the library was the immunoSEQ multiplex PCR assay. Here the immuneACCESS table is served through TCRdb, limited to in-frame sequences with V and J called. Missing clones are a known gap in these copies; in checked studies unresolved V genes cover under half, and the rest lacks a known reason. This sample has tens of thousands of clones in its table, and 94% of those were observed once. Under 0.5% of the sample lies in the top ten. Sequencing input: T cells isolated from PBMCs. These receptors were taken from a human donor in good health.

This clone showed up just once. The rearrangement uses TRBV5-4 and TRBJ2-1, with TRBD1 matching over 7 bases. The CDR3 runs to 16 residues. V shed 2 bases and J 8 bases; nucleotides not matched to a gene: 13. In germline, CDR1 is SGHNT, CDR2 YYREEE (reference sequence). The CDR3 protein is CASSFPGQRKLDEQFF. Here the CDR3 DNA reads TGTGCCAGCAGCTTTCCGGGACAGAGAAAGTTGGATGAGCAGTTCTTC.

The V call is TRBV6-1, the J call TRBJ1-4; the D gene is possibly TRBD1 (5 bases). V gave up 9 bases and J gave up 8 bases, with 19 bases separating them. Germline V CDR1 and CDR2: MNHNS, SASEGT. The CDR3 contains 14 residues. The chain's CDR3 is CASLRSREGEKLFF. CDR3 bases: TGTGCCAGTCTCCGTTCCAGGGAAGGAGAAAAACTGTTTTTT.

The rearrangement links TRBV5-6 to TRBJ1-1; 7 bases are shared with TRBD1. In germline, CDR1 is SGHDT, CDR2 YYEEEE. This CDR3 contains 15 residues. V trimming: 4 bases; J trimming: 0 bases; junction bases outside the gene matches: 6. The CDR3 loop is CASSALTGMNTEAFF. DNA of the CDR3: TGTGCCAGCAGCGCCTTGACAGGGATGAACACTGAAGCTTTCTTT.

This chain joins TRBV28 and TRBJ2-1, with 7 bases fitting TRBD1. The V gene's germline CDR1 is MDHEN and CDR2 SYDVKM. The V and J ends lost 6 bases and 10 bases, in that order; junction bases with no gene match: 3. The CDR3 extends over 11 amino acids. In nucleotides, the CDR3 is TGTGCCAGCAGAGAGACAGGGGAGCAGTTCTTC. Translating gives CASRETGEQFF.

The V and J genes are TRBV7-8 and TRBJ2-3; tentatively, D is TRBD2 (5 bases). This CDR3 contains 15 residues. Germline assignment: CDR1 SGHVS and CDR2 FQNEAQ. The V and J ends lost 4 bases and 0 bases respectively, with 11 bases between them. The CDR3 region is CASSSRLASTDTQYF. The CDR3 coding sequence is TGTGCCAGCAGCTCACGTCTAGCCAGCACAGATACGCAGTATTTT.

This chain uses TRBV10-1 with TRBJ2-7; D is possibly TRBD1 (5 bases). Germline loops: CDR1 WNHNN, CDR2 SYGVQD (reference sequence). Trimming stripped 4 bases from V and 7 bases from J, with 17 bases between. CDR3 length: 14 residues. The CDR3 bases are TGCGCCAGCAGTGCCGGAAAGGGGCCTTATGAGCAGTACTTC. It yields the protein CASSAGKGPYEQYF.

This clone is a singleton in its sample. J is TRBJ1-1 and V is TRBV18; the D is unclear. The CDR3 loop spans 13 amino acids. V lost 0 bases to trimming and J lost 6 bases, with 8 bases between them. Germline loops: CDR1 KGHSH, CDR2 LQKENI. CDR3 residues: CASSPPIAPEAFF. In DNA form, the CDR3 reads TGTGCCAGCTCACCACCTATAGCTCCTGAAGCTTTCTTT.

The V and J genes are TRBV27 and TRBJ2-5, with D possibly matching TRBD2 (5 bases). The germline V and J ends were trimmed by 4 bases and 2 bases, with 14 bases remaining between them. The CDR3 loop spans 15 amino acids. The germline gives CDR1 MNHEY, CDR2 SMNVEV (reference sequence). The CDR3: CASSYGGSGQETQYF. The CDR3 coding sequence is TGTGCCAGCAGTTATGGAGGAAGTGGACAAGAGACCCAGTACTTC.

The chain carries TRBV2 and TRBJ1-1; 8 nucleotides align to TRBD1. The CDR3 runs 13 residues. The germline gives CDR1 SNHLY, CDR2 FYNNEI. The V segment lost 5 bases and the J segment 6 bases; nucleotides outside the gene matches: 5. This CDR3 reads CASSRQGWPEAFF. The CDR3 DNA reads TGTGCCAGCAGTAGACAGGGGTGGCCTGAAGCTTTCTTT.

This chain uses TRBV28 with TRBJ2-7, with TRBD1 matching over 8 bases. Unmatched junction bases numbered 3, after V lost 5 bases and J lost 6 bases. The CDR3 sequence is 12 residues long. Germline CDR1 reads MDHEN; CDR2 reads SYDVKM. The CDR3 DNA reads TGTGCCAGCAGTCTCAGGGGGCTCGAGCAGTACTTC. Its protein is CASSLRGLEQYF.